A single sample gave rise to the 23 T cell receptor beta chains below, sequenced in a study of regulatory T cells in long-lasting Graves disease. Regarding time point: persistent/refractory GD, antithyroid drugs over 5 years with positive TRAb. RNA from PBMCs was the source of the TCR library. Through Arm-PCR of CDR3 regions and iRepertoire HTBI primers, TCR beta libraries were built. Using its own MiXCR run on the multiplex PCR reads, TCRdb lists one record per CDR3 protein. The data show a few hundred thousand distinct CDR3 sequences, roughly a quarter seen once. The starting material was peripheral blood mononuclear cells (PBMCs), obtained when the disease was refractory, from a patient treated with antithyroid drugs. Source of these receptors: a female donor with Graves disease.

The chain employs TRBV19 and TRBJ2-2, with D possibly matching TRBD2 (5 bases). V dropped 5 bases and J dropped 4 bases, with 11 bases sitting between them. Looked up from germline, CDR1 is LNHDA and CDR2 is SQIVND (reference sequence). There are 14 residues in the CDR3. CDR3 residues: CASSSPTSTGELFF. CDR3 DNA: TGTGCCAGTAGTTCCCCAACTAGCACCGGGGAGCTGTTTTTT.

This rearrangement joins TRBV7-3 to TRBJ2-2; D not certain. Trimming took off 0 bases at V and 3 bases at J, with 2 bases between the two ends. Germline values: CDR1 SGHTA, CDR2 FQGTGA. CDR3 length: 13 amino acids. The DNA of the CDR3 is TGTGCCAGCAGCTTAACCCACACCGGGGAGCTGTTTTTT. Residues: CASSLTHTGELFF.

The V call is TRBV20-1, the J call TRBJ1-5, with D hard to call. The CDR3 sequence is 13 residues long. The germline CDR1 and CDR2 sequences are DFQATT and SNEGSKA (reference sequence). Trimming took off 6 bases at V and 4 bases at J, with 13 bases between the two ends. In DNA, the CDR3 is TGCAGTGCCTCTCATGCGGGAAATCAGCCCCAGCATTTT. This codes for CSASHAGNQPQHF.

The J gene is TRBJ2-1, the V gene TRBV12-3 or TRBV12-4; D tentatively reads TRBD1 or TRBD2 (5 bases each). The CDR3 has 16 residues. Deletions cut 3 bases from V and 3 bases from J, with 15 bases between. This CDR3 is CASSFSVPGLYNEQFF. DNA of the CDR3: TGTGCCAGCAGTTTTAGCGTCCCAGGGCTCTACAATGAGCAGTTCTTC.

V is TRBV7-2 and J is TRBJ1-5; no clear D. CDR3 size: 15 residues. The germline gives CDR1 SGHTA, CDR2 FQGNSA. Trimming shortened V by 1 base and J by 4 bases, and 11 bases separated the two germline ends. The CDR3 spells CASSLEAGANQPQHF. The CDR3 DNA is TGTGCCAGCAGCTTAGAGGCGGGAGCTAATCAGCCCCAGCATTTT.

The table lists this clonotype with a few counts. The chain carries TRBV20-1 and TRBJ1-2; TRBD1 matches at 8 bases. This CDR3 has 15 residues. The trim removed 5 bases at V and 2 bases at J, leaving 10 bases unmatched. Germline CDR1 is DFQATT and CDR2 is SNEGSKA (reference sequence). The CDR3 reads CSALNAGQENYGYTF. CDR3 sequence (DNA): TGCAGTGCTCTTAACGCGGGACAGGAGAACTATGGCTACACCTTC.

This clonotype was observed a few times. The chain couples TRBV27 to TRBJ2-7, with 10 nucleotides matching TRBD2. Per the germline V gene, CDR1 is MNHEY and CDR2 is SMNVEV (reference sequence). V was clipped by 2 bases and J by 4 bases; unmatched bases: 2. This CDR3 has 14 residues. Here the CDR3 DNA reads TGTGCCAGCAGTTTAACTAGCGGGATTTACGAGCAGTACTTC. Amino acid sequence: CASSLTSGIYEQYF.

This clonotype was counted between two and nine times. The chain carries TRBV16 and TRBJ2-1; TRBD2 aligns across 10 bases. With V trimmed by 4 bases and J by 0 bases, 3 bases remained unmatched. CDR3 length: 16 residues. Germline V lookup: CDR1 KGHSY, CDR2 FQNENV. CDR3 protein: CASSPSGSSSYNEQFF. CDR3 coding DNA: TGTGCCAGCAGCCCTAGCGGGAGTAGCTCCTACAATGAGCAGTTCTTC.

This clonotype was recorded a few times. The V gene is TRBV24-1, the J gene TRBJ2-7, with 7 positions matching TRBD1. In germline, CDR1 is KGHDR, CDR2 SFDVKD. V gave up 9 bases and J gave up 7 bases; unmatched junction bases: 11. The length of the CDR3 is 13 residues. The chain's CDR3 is CATQGTASKEQYF. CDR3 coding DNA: TGTGCCACCCAGGGGACAGCCTCAAAAGAGCAGTACTTC.

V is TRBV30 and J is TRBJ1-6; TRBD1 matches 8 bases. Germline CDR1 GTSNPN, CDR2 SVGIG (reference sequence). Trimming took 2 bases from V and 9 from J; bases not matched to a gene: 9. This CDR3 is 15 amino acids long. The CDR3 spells CAWSKRTGIFSPLHF. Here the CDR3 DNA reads TGTGCCTGGAGTAAAAGGACAGGGATTTTTTCACCCCTCCACTTT.

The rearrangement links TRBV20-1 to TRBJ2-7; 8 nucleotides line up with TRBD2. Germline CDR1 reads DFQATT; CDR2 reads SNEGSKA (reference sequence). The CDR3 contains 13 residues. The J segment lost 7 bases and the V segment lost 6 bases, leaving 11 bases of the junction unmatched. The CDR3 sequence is CSARGLDLGEQYF. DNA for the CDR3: TGCAGTGCAAGGGGACTAGATCTGGGGGAGCAGTACTTC.

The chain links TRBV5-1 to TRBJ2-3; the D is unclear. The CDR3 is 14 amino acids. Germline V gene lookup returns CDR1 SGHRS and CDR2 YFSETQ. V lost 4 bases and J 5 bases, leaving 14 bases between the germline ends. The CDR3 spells CASSPPLRVDTQYF. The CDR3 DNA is TGCGCCAGCAGCCCACCCCTACGGGTAGATACGCAGTATTTT.

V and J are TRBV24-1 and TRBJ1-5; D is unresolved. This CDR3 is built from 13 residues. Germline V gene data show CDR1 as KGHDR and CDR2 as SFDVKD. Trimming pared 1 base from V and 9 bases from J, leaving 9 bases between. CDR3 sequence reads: CATSDFVGMPQHF. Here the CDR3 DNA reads TGTGCCACCAGTGATTTTGTGGGGATGCCCCAGCATTTT.

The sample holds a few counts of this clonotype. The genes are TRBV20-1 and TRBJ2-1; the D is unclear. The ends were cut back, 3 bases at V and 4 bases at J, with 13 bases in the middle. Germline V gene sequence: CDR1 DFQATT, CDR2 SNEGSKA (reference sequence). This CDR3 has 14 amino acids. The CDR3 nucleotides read TGCAGTGCTAGCGACGCGACCACGTACAATGAGCAGTTCTTC. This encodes CSASDATTYNEQFF.

DNA of the CDR3: TGTGCCAGCAGCGAGGGCCAGGGTGCGGGCTATGGCTACACCTTC. Its translation: CASSEGQGAGYGYTF. The rearrangement joins TRBV7-2 to TRBJ1-2, with D possibly being TRBD1 (5 bases). Germline CDR1 is SGHTA and CDR2 is FQGNSA. The CDR3 loop spans 15 amino acids. V dropped 5 bases and J dropped 4 bases, with 17 bases sitting between them.

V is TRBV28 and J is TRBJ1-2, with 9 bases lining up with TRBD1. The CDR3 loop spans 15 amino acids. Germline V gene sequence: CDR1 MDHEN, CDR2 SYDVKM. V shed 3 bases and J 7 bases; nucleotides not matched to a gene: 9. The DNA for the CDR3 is TGTGCCAGCAGTTTTCAGTACAGGGGGCGAGTTGGCTACACCTTC. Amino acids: CASSFQYRGRVGYTF.

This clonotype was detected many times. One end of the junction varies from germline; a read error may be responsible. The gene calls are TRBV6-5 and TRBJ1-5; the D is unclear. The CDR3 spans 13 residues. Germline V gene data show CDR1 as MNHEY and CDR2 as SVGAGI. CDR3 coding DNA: TGTGCTAGCAGTTACGGGCAGAATCAGCCCCAGCATTTT. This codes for CASSYGQNQPQHF.

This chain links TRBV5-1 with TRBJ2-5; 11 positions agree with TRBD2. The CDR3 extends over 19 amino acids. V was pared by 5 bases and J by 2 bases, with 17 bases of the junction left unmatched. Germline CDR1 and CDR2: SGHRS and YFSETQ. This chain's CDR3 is CASRTTGRTGTSGQETQYF. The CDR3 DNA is TGCGCCAGCAGAACGACTGGCAGGACAGGGACTAGCGGACAAGAGACCCAGTACTTC.

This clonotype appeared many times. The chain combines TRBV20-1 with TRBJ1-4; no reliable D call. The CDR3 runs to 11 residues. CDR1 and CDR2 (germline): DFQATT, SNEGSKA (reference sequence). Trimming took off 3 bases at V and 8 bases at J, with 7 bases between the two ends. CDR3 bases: TGCAGTGCTAGTCGGGCGGAAAAACTGTTTTTT. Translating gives CSASRAEKLFF.

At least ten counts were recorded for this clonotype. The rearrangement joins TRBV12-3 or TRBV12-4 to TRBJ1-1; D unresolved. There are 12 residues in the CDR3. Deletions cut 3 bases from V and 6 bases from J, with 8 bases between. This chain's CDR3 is CASSLGGSEAFF. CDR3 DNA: TGTGCCAGCAGTTTGGGCGGCTCTGAAGCTTTCTTT.

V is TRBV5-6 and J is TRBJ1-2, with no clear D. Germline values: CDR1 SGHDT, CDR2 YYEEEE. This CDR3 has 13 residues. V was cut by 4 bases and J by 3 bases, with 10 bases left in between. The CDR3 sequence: CASSRTDYYGYTF. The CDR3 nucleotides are TGTGCCAGCAGCCGGACGGACTACTATGGCTACACCTTC.

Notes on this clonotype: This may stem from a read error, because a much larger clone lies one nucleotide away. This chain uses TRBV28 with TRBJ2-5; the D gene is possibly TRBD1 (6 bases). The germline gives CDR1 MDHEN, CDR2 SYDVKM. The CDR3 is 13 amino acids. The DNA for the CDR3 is TGTGCCAGCAGGCCAGGGGTAAGAGAGACCCGGTACTTC. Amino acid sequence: CASRPGVRETRYF.

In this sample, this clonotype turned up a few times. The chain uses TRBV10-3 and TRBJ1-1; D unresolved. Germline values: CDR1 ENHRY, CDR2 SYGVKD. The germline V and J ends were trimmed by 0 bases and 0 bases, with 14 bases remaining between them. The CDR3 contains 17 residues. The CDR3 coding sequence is TGTGCCATCAGTGAGTCTGCATTTATGAAAATGAACACTGAAGCTTTCTTT. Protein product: CAISESAFMKMNTEAFF.